A selection of T cell receptor beta chains follows, all from one sample in a study of blood T cell repertoires in COVID-19. Profiled with immunoSEQ multiplex PCR; TCRdb holds only in-frame clones, not every one. The sample has 360,000 or so clones, over 75% seen once. Input material: PBMCs or T cells enriched from blood (not recorded which). All receptors come from a woman aged 25 to 39 who had recovered from COVID-19. CDR3s include the opening cysteine and the closing phenylalanine or tryptophan. The D gene is left open where the match is weak. Not all rows give a size; the values are once, few, many and, for expanded clones, a class.

size: .; D: .; V: TRBV18; J: TRBJ2-5; length: 14; DNA: TGTGCCAGCTCAACAGGGACTACTCAAGAGACCCAGTACTTC; CDR3: CASSTGTTQETQYF
size: few; D: .; V: TRBV5-1; J: TRBJ2-3; length: 12; DNA: TGCGCCAGCAGCTTAACTCCGGGTACGCAGTATTTT; CDR3: CASSLTPGTQYF
size: .; D: TRBD2; V: TRBV24-1; J: TRBJ2-1; length: 16; DNA: TGTGCCACCAGTGATGGCGGGACTAGCGGGATAAATGAGCAGTTCTTC; CDR3: CATSDGGTSGINEQFF
size: .; D: TRBD1; V: TRBV7-8; J: TRBJ1-4; length: 16; DNA: TGTGCCAGCAGCGGCCGGAACAGGGGGCCTAATGAAAAACTGTTTTTT; CDR3: CASSGRNRGPNEKLFF
size: .; D: TRBD1; V: TRBV7-8; J: TRBJ1-2; length: 16; DNA: TGTGCCAGCAGCCCGAGGGGGCTCAGGCTTAACTATGGCTACACCTTC; CDR3: CASSPRGLRLNYGYTF
size: .; D: .; V: TRBV5-1; J: TRBJ2-7; length: 14; DNA: TGCGCCAGCAGCTTGTCCGGGGGTGGGGGGGAGCAGTACTTC; CDR3: CASSLSGGGGEQYF
size: .; D: TRBD2; V: TRBV9; J: TRBJ2-1; length: 14; DNA: TGTGCCAGCAGCGCGGGACTAGCCTACAATGAGCAGTTCTTC; CDR3: CASSAGLAYNEQFF
size: .; D: TRBD1; V: TRBV5-1; J: TRBJ1-4; length: 17; DNA: TGCGCCAGCAGCCGGGAACGACAGGGGGCAACTAATGAAAAACTGTTTTTT; CDR3: CASSRERQGATNEKLFF
size: once; D: .; V: TRBV7-3; J: TRBJ2-2; length: 13; DNA: TGTGCCAGCAGCGCACAGGGTGCCGGGGAGCTGTTTTTT; CDR3: CASSAQGAGELFF
size: .; D: .; V: TRBV4-1; J: TRBJ1-1; length: 16; DNA: TGCGCCAGCAGCCAAGATCTAGGACAGATCTACACTGAAGCTTTCTTT; CDR3: CASSQDLGQIYTEAFF
size: .; D: TRBD1; V: TRBV28; J: TRBJ1-5; length: 17; DNA: TGTGCCAGCGGTACCCTTACAGGGGCCCTTAGCAATCAGCCCCAGCATTTT; CDR3: CASGTLTGALSNQPQHF
size: .; D: TRBD2; V: TRBV19; J: TRBJ2-1; length: 17; DNA: TGTGCCAGTAACCCCAAGACTAGCGGGAAGCGGGTCAATGAGCAGTTCTTC; CDR3: CASNPKTSGKRVNEQFF
size: .; D: .; V: TRBV11-3; J: TRBJ2-5; length: 13; DNA: TGTGCCAGCAGCTTGGACTTACAAGAGACCCAGTACTTC; CDR3: CASSLDLQETQYF
size: .; D: TRBD1; V: TRBV6-5; J: TRBJ2-7; length: 15; DNA: TGTGCCAGCAGTTACTGGACAGGGAGCACCTACGAGCAGTACTTC; CDR3: CASSYWTGSTYEQYF
size: .; D: .; V: TRBV2; J: TRBJ2-7; length: 15; DNA: TGTGCCAGCAGTGAGGTTCGGACACCTTACTACGAGCAGTACTTC; CDR3: CASSEVRTPYYEQYF
size: .; D: TRBD2; V: TRBV7-2; J: TRBJ2-7; length: 16; DNA: TGTGCCAGCAGCTTACCTCCGGGACTAGGGGTGGGGGAGCAGTACTTC; CDR3: CASSLPPGLGVGEQYF
size: .; D: .; V: TRBV9; J: TRBJ1-6; length: 15; DNA: TGTGCCAGCAGCGCGGCAGGCGTTAATAGGTCACCCCTCCACTTT; CDR3: CASSAAGVNRSPLHF
size: .; D: .; V: TRBV5-8; J: TRBJ1-2; length: 12; DNA: TGTGCCAGCACGGTTGTCTACTCTGGCTACACCTTC; CDR3: CASTVVYSGYTF
size: .; D: .; V: TRBV7-8; J: TRBJ2-7; length: 15; DNA: TGTGCCAGCAGCTTACTAGAGGCTGGTGCCTACGAGCAGTACTTC; CDR3: CASSLLEAGAYEQYF
size: .; D: .; V: TRBV12-3/TRBV12-4; J: TRBJ2-7; length: 11; DNA: TGTGCCAGCAGTTTGGCGGACGAGCAGTACTTC; CDR3: CASSLADEQYF
size: .; D: .; V: TRBV28; J: TRBJ1-5; length: 17; DNA: TGTGCCAGCAGTCGTCATCATCCGGACAGCTTTAATCGACCCCAGCATTTT; CDR3: CASSRHHPDSFNRPQHF
size: .; D: TRBD1; V: TRBV29-1; J: TRBJ2-3; length: 14; DNA: TGCAGCGTTGCTGGGACAGGGGGCGCAGATACGCAGTATTTT; CDR3: CSVAGTGGADTQYF
size: few; D: TRBD1; V: TRBV5-4; J: TRBJ1-2; length: 13; DNA: TGTGCCACCTCGACAGGGTCCCCCTATGGCTACACCTTC; CDR3: CATSTGSPYGYTF
size: .; D: .; V: TRBV5-1; J: TRBJ1-6; length: 15; DNA: TGCGCCAGCAGCCTGTCTTGGGGGGGAGGTTCACCCCTCCACTTT; CDR3: CASSLSWGGGSPLHF
size: once; D: .; V: TRBV4-1; J: TRBJ1-4; length: 14; DNA: TGCGCCAGCAGCCAATCGTTTGGTCTAGAAAAACTGTTTTTT; CDR3: CASSQSFGLEKLFF
size: few; D: TRBD2; V: TRBV11-2; J: TRBJ2-7; length: 15; DNA: TGTGCCAGCAGCTTCCCGCCAGCGGGGAACTACGAGCAGTACTTC; CDR3: CASSFPPAGNYEQYF
size: .; D: .; V: TRBV5-1; J: TRBJ1-5; length: 16; DNA: TGCGCCAGCAGCTTGGGGGGGCTTGGGAGCAATCAGCCCCAGCATTTT; CDR3: CASSLGGLGSNQPQHF
size: .; D: .; V: TRBV27; J: TRBJ2-7; length: 13; DNA: TGTGCCAGCAGTCGATCGGGTGACTACGAGCAGTACTTC; CDR3: CASSRSGDYEQYF
size: .; D: .; V: TRBV12-3/TRBV12-4; J: TRBJ1-3; length: 13; DNA: TGTGCCAGCAGTCTCTCCTCTGGAAACACCATATATTTT; CDR3: CASSLSSGNTIYF
size: .; D: TRBD1; V: TRBV2; J: TRBJ1-2; length: 15; DNA: TGTGCCAGCAGAGTCGGGACAGGGCTAAATTCTGGCTACACCTTC; CDR3: CASRVGTGLNSGYTF
size: few; D: .; V: TRBV9; J: TRBJ1-1; length: 15; DNA: TGTGCCAGCAGCGTAAACTCAGGGATGAACACTGAAGCTTTCTTT; CDR3: CASSVNSGMNTEAFF
size: .; D: .; V: TRBV30; J: TRBJ1-1; length: 12; DNA: TGTGCCTGGAAGGGAGAGTGGACTGAAGCTTTCTTT; CDR3: CAWKGEWTEAFF
size: .; D: TRBD1; V: TRBV3-1/TRBV3-2; J: TRBJ2-7; length: 15; DNA: TGTGCCAGCAGTAACACAGGGGGCTTATCCTACGAGCAGTACTTC; CDR3: CASSNTGGLSYEQYF
size: few; D: TRBD2; V: TRBV2; J: TRBJ2-1; length: 13; DNA: TGTGCCAGCAGTGATAGACTAGCGGGAGAGCAGTTCTTC; CDR3: CASSDRLAGEQFF
size: few; D: .; V: TRBV18; J: TRBJ1-4; length: 14; DNA: TGTGCCAGCTCACGCACCGGGATGGATGAAAAACTGTTTTTT; CDR3: CASSRTGMDEKLFF
size: .; D: .; V: TRBV6-5; J: TRBJ1-1; length: 15; DNA: TGTGCCAGCAGTTACTCTCTAGGAGGGAACACTGAAGCTTTCTTT; CDR3: CASSYSLGGNTEAFF
size: .; D: TRBD1; V: TRBV4-1; J: TRBJ1-2; length: 15; DNA: TGCGCCAGCAGCCCCTACGAAGCAGGGGGTGATGGCTACACCTTC; CDR3: CASSPYEAGGDGYTF
size: .; D: TRBD1; V: TRBV7-8; J: TRBJ2-7; length: 15; DNA: TGTGCCAGCAGTCCACAGATTGGGACAGTCTACGAGCAGTACTTC; CDR3: CASSPQIGTVYEQYF
size: .; D: .; V: TRBV28; J: TRBJ1-1; length: 14; DNA: TGTGCCATCGGGGGGGGGAGAACGAACACTGAAGCTTTCTTT; CDR3: CAIGGGRTNTEAFF
size: .; D: TRBD1; V: TRBV28; J: TRBJ1-1; length: 15; DNA: TGTGCCAGCAGTGCACCGGGACAGGGGCACACTGAAGCTTTCTTT; CDR3: CASSAPGQGHTEAFF
size: .; D: TRBD1; V: TRBV4-1; J: TRBJ1-5; length: 14; DNA: TGCGCCAGCAGCCAGGGACAGGGAAGTCAGCCCCAGCATTTT; CDR3: CASSQGQGSQPQHF
size: .; D: .; V: TRBV5-1; J: TRBJ2-6; length: 16; DNA: TGCGCCAGCAGCTTGGAGGCAGGGGCTGGGGCCAACGTCCTGACTTTC; CDR3: CASSLEAGAGANVLTF
size: .; D: TRBD2; V: TRBV5-1; J: TRBJ2-7; length: 13; DNA: TGCGCCGCAGCGGGACTAGTTACCCACGAGCAGTACTTC; CDR3: CAAAGLVTHEQYF
size: .; D: .; V: TRBV11-2; J: TRBJ1-4; length: 14; DNA: TGTGCCAGCAGCTTAGTATCAGTTGGTGAAAAACTGTTTTTT; CDR3: CASSLVSVGEKLFF
size: .; D: .; V: TRBV11-3; J: TRBJ2-1; length: 16; DNA: TGTGCCAGCAGCCCGCGGACAGCCGCTGACCGGGATGAGCAGTTCTTC; CDR3: CASSPRTAADRDEQFF
size: .; D: .; V: TRBV19; J: TRBJ1-1; length: 14; DNA: TGTGCCAGTAGTATGGGTGGGGGGAGAACTGAAGCTTTCTTT; CDR3: CASSMGGGRTEAFF
size: .; D: .; V: TRBV30; J: TRBJ1-4; length: 16; DNA: TGTGCCTGGAGTACAGGGTTGAGGCTATATAATGAAAAACTGTTTTTT; CDR3: CAWSTGLRLYNEKLFF
size: once; D: .; V: TRBV11-2; J: TRBJ2-5; length: 13; DNA: TGTGCCAGCAGCCGCGGCAGCCAAGAGACCCAGTACTTC; CDR3: CASSRGSQETQYF
size: few; D: TRBD2; V: TRBV9; J: TRBJ2-1; length: 16; DNA: TGTGCCAGCAGCGTTGGGACTAGCGGGAATGTGTATGAGCAGTTCTTC; CDR3: CASSVGTSGNVYEQFF
size: .; D: .; V: TRBV6-6; J: TRBJ1-6; length: 13; DNA: TGTGCCAGCAGCCCAGGCCCTTTGTCACCCCTCCACTTT; CDR3: CASSPGPLSPLHF
size: .; D: .; V: TRBV29-1; J: TRBJ1-2; length: 11; DNA: TGCAGCGTTGTTGACACCTATGGCTACACCTTC; CDR3: CSVVDTYGYTF
size: .; D: .; V: TRBV11-2; J: TRBJ2-7; length: 15; DNA: TGTGCCAGCAGCTTATCGGGTGAAAGGTCCTACGAGCAGTACTTC; CDR3: CASSLSGERSYEQYF
size: once; D: .; V: TRBV27; J: TRBJ2-2; length: 13; DNA: TGTGCCAGCAGTTTCTCTCCCCCCGGGGAGCTGTTTTTT; CDR3: CASSFSPPGELFF
size: .; D: .; V: TRBV3-1/TRBV3-2; J: TRBJ2-7; length: 15; DNA: TGTGCCAGCAGCCAAGATTCGATCCTAAATTACGAGCAGTACTTC; CDR3: CASSQDSILNYEQYF
size: .; D: TRBD1; V: TRBV7-9; J: TRBJ2-5; length: 16; DNA: TGTGCCAGCAGCCTACAGACTGGACAGGACGAAGAGACCCAGTACTTC; CDR3: CASSLQTGQDEETQYF
size: .; D: TRBD1; V: TRBV6-2/TRBV6-3; J: TRBJ1-2; length: 16; DNA: TGTGCCAGCAGTTACTCGGGCAGGACAGGGGCCTATGGCTACACCTTC; CDR3: CASSYSGRTGAYGYTF
size: few; D: .; V: TRBV28; J: TRBJ1-2; length: 13; DNA: TGTGCCAGCAGTTTGGGACAAAACTATGGCTACACCTTC; CDR3: CASSLGQNYGYTF
size: .; D: TRBD2; V: TRBV13; J: TRBJ2-7; length: 16; DNA: TGTGCCAGCAGCGGTTCTAGCGGGGGAAGGTCCTACGAGCAGTACTTC; CDR3: CASSGSSGGRSYEQYF
size: .; D: .; V: TRBV7-9; J: TRBJ1-6; length: 15; DNA: TGTGCCAGCAGCCGCTCCGCGGGCACCTATTCACCCCTCCACTTT; CDR3: CASSRSAGTYSPLHF
size: .; D: .; V: TRBV9; J: TRBJ2-3; length: 15; DNA: TGTGCCAGCAGCGTCTACCCGTCTAGCACAGATACGCAGTATTTT; CDR3: CASSVYPSSTDTQYF